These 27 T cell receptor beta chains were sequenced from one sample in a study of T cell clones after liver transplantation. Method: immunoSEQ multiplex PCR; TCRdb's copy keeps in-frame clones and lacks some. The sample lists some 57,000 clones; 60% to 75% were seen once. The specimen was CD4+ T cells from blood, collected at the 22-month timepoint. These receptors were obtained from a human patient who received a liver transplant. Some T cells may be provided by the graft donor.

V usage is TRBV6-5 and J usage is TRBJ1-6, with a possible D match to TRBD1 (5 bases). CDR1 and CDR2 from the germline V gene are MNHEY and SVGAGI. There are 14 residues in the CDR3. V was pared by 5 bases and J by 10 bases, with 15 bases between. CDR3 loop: CASSATVRGSPLHF. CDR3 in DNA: TGTGCCAGCAGTGCGACAGTACGGGGGTCACCCCTCCACTTT.

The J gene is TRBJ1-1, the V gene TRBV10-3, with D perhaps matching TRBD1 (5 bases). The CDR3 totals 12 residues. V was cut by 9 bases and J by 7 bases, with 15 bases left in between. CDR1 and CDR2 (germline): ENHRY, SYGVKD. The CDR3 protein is CAINPGRGEAFF. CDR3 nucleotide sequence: TGTGCCATAAACCCAGGGCGAGGTGAAGCTTTCTTT.

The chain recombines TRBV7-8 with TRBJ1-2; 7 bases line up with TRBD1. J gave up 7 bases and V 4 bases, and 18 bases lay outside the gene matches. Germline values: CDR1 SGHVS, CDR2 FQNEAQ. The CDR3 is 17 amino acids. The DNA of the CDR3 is TGTGCCAGCAGCTCCATTAGAAGGACAGGAAACGAGGGTGGCTACACCTTC. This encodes CASSSIRRTGNEGGYTF.

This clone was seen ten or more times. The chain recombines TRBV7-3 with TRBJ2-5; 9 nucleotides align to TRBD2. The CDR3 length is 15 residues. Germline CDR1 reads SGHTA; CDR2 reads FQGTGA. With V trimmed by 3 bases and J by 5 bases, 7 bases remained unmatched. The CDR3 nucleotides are TGTGCCAGCAGCTTCCAAGCGGGGGGAAGGGAGACCCAGTACTTC. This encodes CASSFQAGGRETQYF.

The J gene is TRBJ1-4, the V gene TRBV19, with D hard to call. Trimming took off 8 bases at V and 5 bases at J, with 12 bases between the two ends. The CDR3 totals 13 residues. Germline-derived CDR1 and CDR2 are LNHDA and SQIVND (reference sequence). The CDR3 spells CASEGNQNEKLFF. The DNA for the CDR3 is TGTGCCAGTGAGGGAAACCAGAATGAAAAACTGTTTTTT.

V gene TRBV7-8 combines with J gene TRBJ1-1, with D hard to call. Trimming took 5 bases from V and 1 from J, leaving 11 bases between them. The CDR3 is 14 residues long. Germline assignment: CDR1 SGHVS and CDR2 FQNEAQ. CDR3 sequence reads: CASSTTAWNTEAFF. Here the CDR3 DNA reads TGTGCCAGCAGCACCACAGCTTGGAACACTGAAGCTTTCTTT. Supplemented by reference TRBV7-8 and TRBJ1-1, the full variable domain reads GAGVSQSPRYKVAKRGQDVALRCDPISGHVSLFWYQQALGQGPEFLTYFQNEAQLDKSGLPSDRFFAERPEGSVSTLKIQRTQQEDSAVYLCASSTTAWNTEAFFGQGTRLTVV.

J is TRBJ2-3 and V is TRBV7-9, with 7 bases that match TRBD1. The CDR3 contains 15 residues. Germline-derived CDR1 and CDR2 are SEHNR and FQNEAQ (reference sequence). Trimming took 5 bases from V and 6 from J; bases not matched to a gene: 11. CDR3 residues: CASSTGQMMTDTQYF. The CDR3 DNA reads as TGTGCCAGCAGCACGGGACAGATGATGACTGATACGCAGTATTTT.

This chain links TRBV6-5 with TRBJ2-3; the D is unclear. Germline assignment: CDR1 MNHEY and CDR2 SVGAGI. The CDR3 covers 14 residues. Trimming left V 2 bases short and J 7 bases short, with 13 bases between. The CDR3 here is CASSYLLDANTQYF. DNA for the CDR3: TGTGCCAGCAGTTACCTCCTAGACGCTAATACGCAGTATTTT.

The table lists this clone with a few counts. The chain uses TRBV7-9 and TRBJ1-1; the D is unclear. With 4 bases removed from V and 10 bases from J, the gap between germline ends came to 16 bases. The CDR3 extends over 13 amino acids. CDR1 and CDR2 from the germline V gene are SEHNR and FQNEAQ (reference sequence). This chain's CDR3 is CASSSRTVLGAFF. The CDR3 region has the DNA TGTGCCAGCAGCTCCCGGACCGTCCTGGGAGCTTTCTTT.

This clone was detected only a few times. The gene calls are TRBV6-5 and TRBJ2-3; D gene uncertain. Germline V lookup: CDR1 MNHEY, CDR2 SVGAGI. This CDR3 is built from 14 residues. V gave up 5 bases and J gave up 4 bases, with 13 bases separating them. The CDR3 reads CASSPGRVADTQYF. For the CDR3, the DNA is TGTGCCAGCAGTCCCGGAAGGGTCGCAGATACGCAGTATTTT.

CDR3 loop: CASSVYSVEKLFF. CDR3 sequence (DNA): TGTGCCAGCAGCGTTTACTCAGTAGAAAAACTGTTTTTT. The chain has TRBV5-4 and TRBJ1-4; D uncertain. The germline CDR1 and CDR2 sequences are SGHNT and YYREEE (reference sequence). This CDR3 comprises 13 residues. V was shortened by 4 bases and J by 8 bases, with 12 bases between the two germline ends.

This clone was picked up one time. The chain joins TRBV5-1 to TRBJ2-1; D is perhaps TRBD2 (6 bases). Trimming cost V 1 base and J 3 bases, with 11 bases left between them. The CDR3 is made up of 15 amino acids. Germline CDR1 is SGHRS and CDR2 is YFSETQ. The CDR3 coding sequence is TGCGCCAGCAGCTTGTTACCGGGGGACTACAATGAGCAGTTCTTC. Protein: CASSLLPGDYNEQFF.

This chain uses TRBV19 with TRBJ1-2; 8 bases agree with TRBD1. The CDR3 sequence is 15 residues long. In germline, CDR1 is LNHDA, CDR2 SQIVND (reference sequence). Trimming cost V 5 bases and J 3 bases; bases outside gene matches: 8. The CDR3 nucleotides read TGTGCCAGTAGTCCCCGGACAGGGAGTGACTATGGCTACACCTTC. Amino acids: CASSPRTGSDYGYTF. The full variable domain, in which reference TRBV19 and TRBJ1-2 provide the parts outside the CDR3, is DGGITQSPKYLFRKEGQNVTLSCEQNLNHDAMYWYRQDPGQGLRLIYYSQIVNDFQKGDIAEGYSVSREKKESFPLTVTSAQKNPTAFYLCASSPRTGSDYGYTFGSGTRLTVV.

CDR3 residues: CASSLGTGGETQYF. CDR3 DNA sequence: TGTGCCAGCAGCTTAGGAACGGGAGGGGAGACCCAGTACTTC. The chain links TRBV11-2 to TRBJ2-5; 8 bases match TRBD2. The germline CDR1 and CDR2 sequences are SGHAT and FQNNGV. This CDR3 comprises 14 residues. V was pared by 1 base and J by 5 bases, with 3 bases of the junction left unmatched.

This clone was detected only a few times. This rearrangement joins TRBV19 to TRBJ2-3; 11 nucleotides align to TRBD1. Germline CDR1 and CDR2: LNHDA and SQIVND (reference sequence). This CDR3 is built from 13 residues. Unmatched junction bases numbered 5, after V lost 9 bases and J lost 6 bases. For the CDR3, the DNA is TGTGCCAGCCTGGACAGGGGGCAGGATACGCAGTATTTT. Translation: CASLDRGQDTQYF.

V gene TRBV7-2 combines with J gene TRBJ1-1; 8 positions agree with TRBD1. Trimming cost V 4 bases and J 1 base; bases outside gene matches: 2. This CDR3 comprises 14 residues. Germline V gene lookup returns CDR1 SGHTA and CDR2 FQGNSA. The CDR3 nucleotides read TGTGCCAGCAGCTCAGGGACAGGGAACACTGAAGCTTTCTTT. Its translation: CASSSGTGNTEAFF.

CDR3 sequence reads: CASSPVGGGGSYEQYF. CDR3 nucleotide sequence: TGTGCCAGCAGCCCAGTAGGCGGGGGTGGCTCCTACGAGCAGTACTTC. V and J are TRBV7-2 and TRBJ2-7, with 7 bases lining up with TRBD2. Unmatched junction bases numbered 10, after V lost 5 bases and J lost 0 bases. The CDR3 totals 16 residues. CDR1 SGHTA and CDR2 FQGNSA come from the germline V gene.

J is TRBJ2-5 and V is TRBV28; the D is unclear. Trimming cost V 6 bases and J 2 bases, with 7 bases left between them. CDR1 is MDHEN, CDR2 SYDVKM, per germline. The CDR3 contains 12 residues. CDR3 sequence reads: CASSPRQETQYF. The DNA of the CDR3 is TGTGCCAGCAGCCCGCGGCAAGAGACCCAGTACTTC.

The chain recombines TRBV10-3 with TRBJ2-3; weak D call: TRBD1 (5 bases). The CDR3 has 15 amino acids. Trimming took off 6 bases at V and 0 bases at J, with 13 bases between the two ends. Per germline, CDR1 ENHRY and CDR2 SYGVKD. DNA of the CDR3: TGTGCCATCAGCTCACGGGCAGGGAGCACAGATACGCAGTATTTT. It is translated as CAISSRAGSTDTQYF.

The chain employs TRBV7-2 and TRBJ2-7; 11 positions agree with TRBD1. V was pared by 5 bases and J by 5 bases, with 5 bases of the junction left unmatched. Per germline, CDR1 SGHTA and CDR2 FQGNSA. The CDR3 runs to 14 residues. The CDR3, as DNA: TGTGCCAGCAGCCTGGGACAGGGGGTCAACGAGCAGTACTTC. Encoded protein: CASSLGQGVNEQYF.

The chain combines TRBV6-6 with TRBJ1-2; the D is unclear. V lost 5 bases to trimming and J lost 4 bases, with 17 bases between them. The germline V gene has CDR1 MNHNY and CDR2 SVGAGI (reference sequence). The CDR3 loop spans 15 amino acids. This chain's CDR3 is CASSTRTGMGYGYTF. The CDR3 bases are TGTGCCAGCAGTACCAGGACCGGGATGGGCTATGGCTACACCTTC.

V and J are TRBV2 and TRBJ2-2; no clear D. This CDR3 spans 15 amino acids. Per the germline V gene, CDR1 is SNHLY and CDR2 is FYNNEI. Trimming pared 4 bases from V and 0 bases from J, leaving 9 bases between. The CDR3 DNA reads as TGTGCCAGCAGTGTCCGGGCCACGAACACCGGGGAGCTGTTTTTT. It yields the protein CASSVRATNTGELFF.

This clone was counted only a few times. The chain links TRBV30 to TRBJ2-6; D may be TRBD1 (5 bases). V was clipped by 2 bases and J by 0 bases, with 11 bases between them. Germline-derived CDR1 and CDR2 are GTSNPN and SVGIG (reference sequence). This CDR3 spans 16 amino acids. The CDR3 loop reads CAWSLQQVSGANVLTF. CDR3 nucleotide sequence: TGTGCCTGGAGTCTCCAACAGGTCTCTGGGGCCAACGTCCTGACTTTC.

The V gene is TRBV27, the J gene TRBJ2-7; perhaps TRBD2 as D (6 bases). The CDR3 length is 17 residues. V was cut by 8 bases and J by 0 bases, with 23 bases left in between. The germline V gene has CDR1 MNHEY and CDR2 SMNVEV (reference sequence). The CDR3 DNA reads TGTGCCAGCCATGCCCGGGACTCCTCTCTGAGCTCCTACGAGCAGTACTTC. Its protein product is CASHARDSSLSSYEQYF.

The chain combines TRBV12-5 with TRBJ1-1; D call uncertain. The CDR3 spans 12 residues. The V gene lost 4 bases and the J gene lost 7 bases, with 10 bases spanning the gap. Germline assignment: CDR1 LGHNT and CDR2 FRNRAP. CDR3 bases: TGTGCTAGTGGTTGGTCGGTTGGTGAAGCTTTCTTT. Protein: CASGWSVGEAFF.

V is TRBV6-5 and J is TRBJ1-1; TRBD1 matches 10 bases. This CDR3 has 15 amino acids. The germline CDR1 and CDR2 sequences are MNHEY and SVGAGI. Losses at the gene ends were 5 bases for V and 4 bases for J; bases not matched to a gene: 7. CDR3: CASSRLRTGGTEAFF. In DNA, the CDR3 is TGTGCCAGCAGTAGACTGAGGACAGGGGGCACTGAAGCTTTCTTT.

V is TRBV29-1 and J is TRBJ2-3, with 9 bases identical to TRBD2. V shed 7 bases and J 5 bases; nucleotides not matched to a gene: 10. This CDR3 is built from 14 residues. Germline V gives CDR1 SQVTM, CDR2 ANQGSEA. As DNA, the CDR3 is TGCAGCGGAGGAACCGGGACTAGCCGAGATACGCAGTATTTT. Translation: CSGGTGTSRDTQYF.